Listed here are 18 T cell receptor beta chains from one sample, sequenced in a study of cytomegalovirus exposure and HLA in healthy donors. Data came from immunoSEQ multiplex PCR; TCRdb stores just in-frame clones and leaves some out. The table shows hundreds of thousands of clones, with approximately 83% occurring only once. The sequenced material came from PBMCs. The receptors come from a woman in her twenties or thirties in good health and CMV-seropositive.

This chain connects TRBV5-1 to TRBJ2-7, with D maybe TRBD1 (6 bases). CDR3 length: 15 residues. Germline V CDR1 and CDR2: SGHRS, YFSETQ. V shed 3 bases and J shed 7 bases, with 20 bases lying between them. In DNA form, the CDR3 reads TGCGCCAGCAGCTGGCCAGGGGACCCCCCTCTGGAGCAGTACTTC. Its protein is CASSWPGDPPLEQYF.

V and J are TRBV5-6 and TRBJ1-1; D is possibly TRBD1 (5 bases). Trimming took off 4 bases at V and 1 base at J, with 8 bases between the two ends. This CDR3 comprises 13 residues. Germline CDR1 reads SGHDT; CDR2 reads YYEEEE. CDR3 sequence reads: CASSKTENTEAFF. DNA of the CDR3: TGTGCCAGCAGCAAGACAGAGAACACTGAAGCTTTCTTT.

The chain is built from TRBV7-2 and TRBJ2-7; D may match TRBD1 or TRBD2 (7 bases each). Trimming shortened V by 6 bases and J by 5 bases, and 17 bases separated the two germline ends. CDR3 length: 14 amino acids. Germline values: CDR1 SGHTA, CDR2 FQGNSA. CDR3 sequence reads: CASSSSGRGHEQYF. CDR3 DNA: TGTGCCAGCAGTTCCAGTGGGAGGGGGCACGAGCAGTACTTC.

This clone was detected many times. The gene calls are TRBV6-4 and TRBJ2-1; TRBD2 agrees at 7 bases. Germline lookup yields CDR1 MRHNA and CDR2 SNTAGT. CDR3 size: 16 residues. V was clipped by 6 bases and J by 4 bases; unmatched bases: 12. In DNA form, the CDR3 reads TGTGCCAGCAGCCCCGCCGGGACTACACATTACAATGAGCAGTTCTTC. Translating it yields CASSPAGTTHYNEQFF.

The chain links TRBV10-3 to TRBJ2-7, with 9 bases that match TRBD1. The CDR3 runs to 14 residues. J gave up 5 bases and V 3 bases, and 5 bases lay outside the gene matches. Per germline, CDR1 ENHRY and CDR2 SYGVKD. The CDR3 protein is CAISEDRGVNEQYF. The CDR3 DNA reads as TGTGCCATCAGTGAAGACAGGGGGGTCAACGAGCAGTACTTC.

The V call is TRBV2, the J call TRBJ2-3; no definite D call. The CDR3 has 15 residues. Germline loops: CDR1 SNHLY, CDR2 FYNNEI. Between the trimmed V and J ends, which lost 2 bases and 0 bases, there was a span of 9 bases. CDR3 in DNA: TGTGCCAGCAGTGAATCAGGTTTAAGCACAGATACGCAGTATTTT. The encoded protein is CASSESGLSTDTQYF.

The rearrangement links TRBV4-1 to TRBJ1-1; a possible D gene is TRBD1 (6 bases). V shed 4 bases and J shed 7 bases, with 19 bases lying between them. Germline assignment: CDR1 MGHRA and CDR2 YSYEKL. The length of the CDR3 is 15 residues. CDR3 DNA: TGCGCCAGCAGCCCCCTTTTACAGGGAAGTATTGAAGCTTTCTTT. This codes for CASSPLLQGSIEAFF.

This chain connects TRBV7-2 to TRBJ1-1; tentatively, D is TRBD1 (5 bases). Germline CDR1 is SGHTA and CDR2 is FQGNSA. V lost 6 bases, J lost 4 bases, and 12 bases lay in between. The CDR3 has 13 residues. Here the CDR3 DNA reads TGTGCCAGCAGTACAGGAAGAAGCACTGAAGCTTTCTTT. It encodes CASSTGRSTEAFF.

This clone showed up just once. The chain recombines TRBV30 with TRBJ1-2; 7 nucleotides align to TRBD1. The CDR3 runs 13 residues. J was trimmed by 8 bases and V by 1 base; bases with no gene match: 7. Germline V lookup: CDR1 GTSNPN, CDR2 SVGIG (reference sequence). The CDR3 is CAWSATGRKGYTF. The DNA of the CDR3 is TGTGCCTGGAGTGCGACAGGGAGGAAGGGCTACACCTTC.

The chain is built from TRBV27 and TRBJ2-3, with TRBD2 as a possible D gene (5 bases). CDR3 length equals 14 residues. Germline V gives CDR1 MNHEY, CDR2 SMNVEV (reference sequence). V dropped 6 bases and J dropped 7 bases, with 17 bases sitting between them. The CDR3 DNA is TGTGCCAGCAGATATGAAGGGCCGGGAAATACGCAGTATTTT. Its protein is CASRYEGPGNTQYF.

The chain has TRBV7-6 and TRBJ2-7, with a weak D call TRBD2 (6 bases). V lost 2 bases and J 3 bases, leaving 23 bases between the germline ends. CDR1 and CDR2 (germline): SGHVS, FNYEAQ. This CDR3 spans 18 amino acids. CDR3 DNA: TGTGCCAGCAGCTTAAACCCATCCACCGCGGGGACCCACTACGAGCAGTACTTC. Its protein product is CASSLNPSTAGTHYEQYF.

The chain joins TRBV4-1 to TRBJ2-7; TRBD1 agrees at 8 bases. Unmatched junction bases numbered 10, after V lost 0 bases and J lost 3 bases. Germline loops: CDR1 MGHRA, CDR2 YSYEKL. CDR3 length: 17 residues. The CDR3 nucleotides are TGCGCCAGCAGCCAAGATCCCATGAGGGACAGGAACTACGAGCAGTACTTC. The encoded protein is CASSQDPMRDRNYEQYF.

The chain couples TRBV6-1 to TRBJ1-1; a weak D match, TRBD1 (5 bases). Trimming removed 6 bases from V and 3 bases from J, with 11 bases in between. Germline V gene sequence: CDR1 MNHNS, CDR2 SASEGT. CDR3 length: 13 amino acids. CDR3 residues: CASRGPTYTEAFF. DNA of the CDR3: TGTGCCAGCAGGGGGCCGACCTACACTGAAGCTTTCTTT.

The chain joins TRBV7-2 to TRBJ1-4; D perhaps matches TRBD1 (5 bases). The CDR3 extends over 14 amino acids. With 2 bases removed from V and 1 base from J, the gap between germline ends came to 5 bases. In germline, CDR1 is SGHTA, CDR2 FQGNSA. The CDR3 bases are TGTGCCAGCAGCTTACAGGGAACTAATGAAAAACTGTTTTTT. It translates to CASSLQGTNEKLFF.

The CDR3 DNA follows: TGTGCCAGCAGTGGGGGCCCAGCGGGGGACACCGGGGAGCTGTTTTTT. Its protein product is CASSGGPAGDTGELFF. The rearrangement uses TRBV2 and TRBJ2-2; 8 bases agree with TRBD2. The V segment lost 4 bases and the J segment 3 bases; nucleotides outside the gene matches: 7. The V gene's germline CDR1 is SNHLY and CDR2 FYNNEI. CDR3 length: 16 residues. The variable domain in full, completed from reference TRBV2 and TRBJ2-2, reads EPEVTQTPSHQVTQMGQEVILRCVPISNHLYFYWYRQILGQKVEFLVSFYNNEISEKSEIFDDQFSVERPDGSNFTLKIRSTKLEDSAMYFCASSGGPAGDTGELFFGEGSRLTVL.

The rearrangement joins TRBV5-1 to TRBJ1-1, with 7 bases identical to TRBD1. With 4 bases clipped from V and 1 base from J, the junction kept 4 bases outside the gene matches. The germline V gene encodes CDR1 SGHRS and CDR2 YFSETQ. The CDR3 spans 14 residues. The CDR3 nucleotides read TGCGCCAGCAGCGGGGCAGGGGGGAACACTGAAGCTTTCTTT. Translated: CASSGAGGNTEAFF.

As to this clone: In the same sample, other DNA sequences code for this CDR3. The rearrangement links TRBV10-1 to TRBJ2-7; no clear D. Trimming cost V 0 bases and J 1 base, with 1 base left between them. The CDR3 consists of 12 residues. Germline V gives CDR1 WNHNN, CDR2 SYGVQD (reference sequence). The CDR3 DNA is TGCGCCAGCAGTGAGTCTTCCTACGAGCAGTACTTC. Amino acid sequence: CASSESSYEQYF.

The V call is TRBV28, the J call TRBJ2-6; no firm D call. CDR3 size: 14 residues. Germline CDR1 and CDR2: MDHEN and SYDVKM. The V gene lost 3 bases and the J gene lost 2 bases, with 5 bases spanning the gap. The CDR3, as DNA: TGTGCCAGCAGTTTGACAACTGGGGCCAACGTCCTGACTTTC. Protein sequence: CASSLTTGANVLTF.